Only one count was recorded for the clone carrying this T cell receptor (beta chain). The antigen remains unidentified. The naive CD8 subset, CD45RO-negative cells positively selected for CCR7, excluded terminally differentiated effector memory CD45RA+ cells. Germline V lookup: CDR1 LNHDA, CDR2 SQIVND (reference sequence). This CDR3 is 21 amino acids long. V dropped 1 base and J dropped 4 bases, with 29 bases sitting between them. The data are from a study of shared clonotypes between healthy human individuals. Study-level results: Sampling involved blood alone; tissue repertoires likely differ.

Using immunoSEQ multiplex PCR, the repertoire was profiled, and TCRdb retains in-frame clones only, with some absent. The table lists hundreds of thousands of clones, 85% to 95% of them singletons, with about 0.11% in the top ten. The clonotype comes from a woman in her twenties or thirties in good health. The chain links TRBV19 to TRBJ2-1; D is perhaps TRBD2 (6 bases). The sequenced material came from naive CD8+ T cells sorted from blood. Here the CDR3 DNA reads TGTGCCAGTAGTATAGGTTCCGCTGGGATGGAGGGGAGCCCACTGTACAATGAGCAGTTCTTC. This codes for CASSIGSAGMEGSPLYNEQFF. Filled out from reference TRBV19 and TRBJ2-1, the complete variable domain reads DGGITQSPKYLFRKEGQNVTLSCEQNLNHDAMYWYRQDPGQGLRLIYYSQIVNDFQKGDIAEGYSVSREKKESFPLTVTSAQKNPTAFYLCASSIGSAGMEGSPLYNEQFFGPGTRLTVL.